This entry features one T cell receptor beta chain sequence. This entry is derived from a study of blood T cell repertoires in COVID-19. Study at large: Samples came from the United States, Italy and Spain, spanning acute and convalescent COVID-19. The cDNA or gDNA used as material had been derived from T cells, B-cell-depleted T cells, or PBMCs.

Per the study methods: Estimation of nucleated cell counts relied on the amplification of reference gene primers. Sequenced by immunoSEQ multiplex PCR; TCRdb stores in-frame clones only, minus some. V, J and clone size reflect that table, while D and trimming were determined from the DNA. Of under 200,000 clones listed, 85% to 90% are singletons. Sequencing input: peripheral blood. This TCR derives from a man aged 18 to 29 with active or convalescent COVID-19.

CDR3 in DNA: TGTGCCAGCAGCTTACAGGTTACCTATGGCTACACCTTC. It codes for CASSLQVTYGYTF. This rearrangement joins TRBV7-8 to TRBJ1-2; D ambiguous. Germline assignment: CDR1 SGHVS and CDR2 FQNEAQ. The CDR3 totals 13 residues. V lost 2 bases and J 4 bases, leaving 8 bases between the germline ends.